Listed below are T cell receptor beta chains from one sample, sequenced in a study of blood T cell repertoires in COVID-19. Using immunoSEQ multiplex PCR, the repertoire was profiled, and TCRdb retains in-frame clones only, with some absent. The data contain 84,000 or so clones, around 83% of them singletons. The specimen sequenced was peripheral blood. These TCRs come from a man older than 75 with active or convalescent COVID-19. Both conserved end residues are part of each CDR3. Fields, in order: J gene, V gene, CDR3 protein.

j_gene: TRBJ2-2
v_gene: TRBV7-6
CDR3aa: CASTTRTGELFF

j_gene: TRBJ1-2
v_gene: TRBV6-2/TRBV6-3
CDR3aa: CASSSGGYGYTF

j_gene: TRBJ1-1
v_gene: TRBV7-8
CDR3aa: CASSRQGYTEAFF

j_gene: TRBJ2-7
v_gene: TRBV28
CDR3aa: CASSAGSGRAYEQYF

j_gene: TRBJ1-1
v_gene: TRBV5-1
CDR3aa: CASSLEGANTEAFF

j_gene: TRBJ1-2
v_gene: TRBV5-6
CDR3aa: CASSWGDRELSGYTF

j_gene: TRBJ2-2
v_gene: TRBV6-2/TRBV6-3
CDR3aa: CASSYGLPTGELFF

j_gene: TRBJ1-1
v_gene: TRBV5-8
CDR3aa: CASSFIQGSTEAFF

j_gene: TRBJ1-1
v_gene: TRBV5-4
CDR3aa: CASSPERTSTTEAFF

j_gene: TRBJ2-1
v_gene: TRBV5-4
CDR3aa: CASSGPGLGTYNEQFF

j_gene: TRBJ1-2
v_gene: TRBV14
CDR3aa: CASSPSGGGPGYTF

j_gene: TRBJ1-4
v_gene: TRBV19
CDR3aa: CASSISPLNEKLFF

j_gene: TRBJ1-6
v_gene: TRBV9
CDR3aa: CASGGQSGSPLHF